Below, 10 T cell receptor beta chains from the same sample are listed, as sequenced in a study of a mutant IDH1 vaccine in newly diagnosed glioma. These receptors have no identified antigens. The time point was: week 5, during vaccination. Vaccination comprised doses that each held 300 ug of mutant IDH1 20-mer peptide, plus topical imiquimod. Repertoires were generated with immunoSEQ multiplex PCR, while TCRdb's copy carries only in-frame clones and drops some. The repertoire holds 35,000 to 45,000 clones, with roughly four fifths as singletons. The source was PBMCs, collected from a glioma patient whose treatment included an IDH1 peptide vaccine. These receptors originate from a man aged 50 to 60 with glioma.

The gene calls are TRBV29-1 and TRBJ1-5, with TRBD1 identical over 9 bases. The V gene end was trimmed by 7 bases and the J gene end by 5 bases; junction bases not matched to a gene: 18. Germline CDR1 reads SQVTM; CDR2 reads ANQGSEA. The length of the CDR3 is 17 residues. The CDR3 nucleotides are TGCAGCGAACTTACCAGCCGGGACAGGGCAAGTTATCAGCCCCAGCATTTT. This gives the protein CSELTSRDRASYQPQHF.

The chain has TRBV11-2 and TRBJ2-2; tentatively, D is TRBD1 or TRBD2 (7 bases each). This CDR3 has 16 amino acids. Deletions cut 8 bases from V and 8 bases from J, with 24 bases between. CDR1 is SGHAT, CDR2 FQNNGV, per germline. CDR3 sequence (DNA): TGTGCCAGCGCGACCGGGGAGGGGGCGTATTCTGGGGAGCTGTTTTTT. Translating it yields CASATGEGAYSGELFF.

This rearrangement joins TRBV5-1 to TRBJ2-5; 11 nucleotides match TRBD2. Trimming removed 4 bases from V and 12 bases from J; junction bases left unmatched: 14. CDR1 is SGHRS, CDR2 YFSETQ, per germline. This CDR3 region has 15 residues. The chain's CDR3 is CASSDSGTSGSTKYF. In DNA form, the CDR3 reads TGCGCCAGCAGCGATTCCGGGACTAGCGGCTCGACAAAGTACTTC.

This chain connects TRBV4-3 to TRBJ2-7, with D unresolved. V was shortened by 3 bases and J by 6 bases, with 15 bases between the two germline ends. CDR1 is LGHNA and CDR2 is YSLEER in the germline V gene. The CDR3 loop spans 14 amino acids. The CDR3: CASSQKGGTGEQYF. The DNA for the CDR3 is TGCGCCAGCAGCCAGAAGGGCGGTACGGGCGAGCAGTACTTC.

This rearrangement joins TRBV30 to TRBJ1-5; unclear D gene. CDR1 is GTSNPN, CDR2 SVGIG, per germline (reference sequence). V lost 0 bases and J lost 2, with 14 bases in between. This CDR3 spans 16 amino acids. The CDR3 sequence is CAWSVPVARGNQPQHF. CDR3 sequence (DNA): TGTGCCTGGAGTGTACCCGTGGCGAGGGGCAATCAGCCCCAGCATTTT.

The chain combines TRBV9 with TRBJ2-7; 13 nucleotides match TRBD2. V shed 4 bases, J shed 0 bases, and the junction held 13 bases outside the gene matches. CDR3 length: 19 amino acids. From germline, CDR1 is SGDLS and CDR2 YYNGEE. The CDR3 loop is CASSTGTSGAGGTSYEQYF. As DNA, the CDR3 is TGTGCCAGCAGCACCGGGACTAGCGGGGCGGGGGGGACCTCCTACGAGCAGTACTTC.

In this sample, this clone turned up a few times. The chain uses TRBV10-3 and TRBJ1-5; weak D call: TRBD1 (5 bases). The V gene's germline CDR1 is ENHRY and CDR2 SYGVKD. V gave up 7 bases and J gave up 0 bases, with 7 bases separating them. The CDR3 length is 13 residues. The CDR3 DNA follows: TGTGCCATCAAAGGGGATAGCAATCAGCCCCAGCATTTT. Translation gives CAIKGDSNQPQHF.

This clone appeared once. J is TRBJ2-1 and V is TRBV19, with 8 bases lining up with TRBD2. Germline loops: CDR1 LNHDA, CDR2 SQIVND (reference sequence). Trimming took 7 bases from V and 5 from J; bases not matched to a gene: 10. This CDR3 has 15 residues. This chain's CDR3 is CASTIGLADDNEQFF. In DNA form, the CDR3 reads TGTGCCAGTACAATCGGACTAGCAGACGACAATGAGCAGTTCTTC.

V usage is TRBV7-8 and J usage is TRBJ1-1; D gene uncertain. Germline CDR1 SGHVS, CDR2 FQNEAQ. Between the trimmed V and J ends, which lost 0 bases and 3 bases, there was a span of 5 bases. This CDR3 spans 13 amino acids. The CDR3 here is CASSLALYTEAFF. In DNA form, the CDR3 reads TGTGCCAGCAGCTTAGCGCTCTACACTGAAGCTTTCTTT. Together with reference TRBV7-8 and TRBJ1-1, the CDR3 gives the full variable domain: GAGVSQSPRYKVAKRGQDVALRCDPISGHVSLFWYQQALGQGPEFLTYFQNEAQLDKSGLPSDRFFAERPEGSVSTLKIQRTQQEDSAVYLCASSLALYTEAFFGQGTRLTVV.

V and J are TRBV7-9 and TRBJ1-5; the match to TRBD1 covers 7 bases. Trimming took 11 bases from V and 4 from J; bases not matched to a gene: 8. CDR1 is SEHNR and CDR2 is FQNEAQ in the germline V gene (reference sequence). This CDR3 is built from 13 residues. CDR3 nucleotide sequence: TGTGCCGGATCCGGGACAGCAAATCAGCCCCAGCATTTT. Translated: CAGSGTANQPQHF.